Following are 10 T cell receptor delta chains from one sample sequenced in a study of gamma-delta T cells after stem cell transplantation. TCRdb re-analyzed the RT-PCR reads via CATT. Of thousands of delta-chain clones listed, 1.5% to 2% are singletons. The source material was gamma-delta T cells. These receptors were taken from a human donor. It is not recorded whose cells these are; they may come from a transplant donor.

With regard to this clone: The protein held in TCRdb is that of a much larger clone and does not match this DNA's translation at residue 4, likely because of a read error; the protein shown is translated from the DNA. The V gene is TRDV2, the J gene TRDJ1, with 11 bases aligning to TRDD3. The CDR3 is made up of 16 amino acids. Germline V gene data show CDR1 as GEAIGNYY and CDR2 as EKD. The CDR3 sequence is CACGTLSGGYAWKLIF. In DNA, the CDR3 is TGTGCCTGTGGCACCTTAAGTGGGGGATACGCGTGGAAACTCATCTTT.

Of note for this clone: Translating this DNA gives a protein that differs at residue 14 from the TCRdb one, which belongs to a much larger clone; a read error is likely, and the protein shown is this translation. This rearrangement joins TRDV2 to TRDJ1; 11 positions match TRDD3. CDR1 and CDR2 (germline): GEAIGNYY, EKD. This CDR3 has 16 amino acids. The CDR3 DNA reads TGTGCCTCTTACGGGGTGGGGGATACGCTCACCGATAAACCCATCTTT. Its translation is CASYGVGDTLTDKPIF.

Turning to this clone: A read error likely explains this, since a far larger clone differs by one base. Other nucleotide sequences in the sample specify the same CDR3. CDR3 sequence: CACDTLSSLTSGDKLIF. The DNA for the CDR3 is TGTGCCTGTGACACCCTCTCTTCCCTCACTTCGGGAGATAAACTCATCTTT. The chain couples TRDV2 to TRDJ1; possible D gene TRDD2, 5 bases. The CDR3 sequence is 17 residues long. Per germline, CDR1 GEAIGNYY and CDR2 EKD. Deletions cut 0 bases from V and 5 bases from J, with 21 bases between.

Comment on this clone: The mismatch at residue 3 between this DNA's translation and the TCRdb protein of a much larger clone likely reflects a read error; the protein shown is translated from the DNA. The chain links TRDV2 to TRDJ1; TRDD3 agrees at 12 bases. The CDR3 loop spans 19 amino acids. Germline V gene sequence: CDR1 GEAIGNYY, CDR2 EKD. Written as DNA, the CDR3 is TGTGCCCGTGACCCGGTACTGGGGGATACACAGTTGTACACCGATAAACTCATCTTT. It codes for CARDPVLGDTQLYTDKLIF.

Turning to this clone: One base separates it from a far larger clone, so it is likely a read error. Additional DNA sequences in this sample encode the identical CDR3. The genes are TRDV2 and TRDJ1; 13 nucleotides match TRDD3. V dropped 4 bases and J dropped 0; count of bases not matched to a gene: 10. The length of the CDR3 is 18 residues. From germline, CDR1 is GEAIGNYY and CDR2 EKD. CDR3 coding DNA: TGTGCCTGTGATGCCGTACTGGGGGATACGCGGGACACCGATAAACTCATCTTT. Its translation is CACDAVLGDTRDTDKLIF.

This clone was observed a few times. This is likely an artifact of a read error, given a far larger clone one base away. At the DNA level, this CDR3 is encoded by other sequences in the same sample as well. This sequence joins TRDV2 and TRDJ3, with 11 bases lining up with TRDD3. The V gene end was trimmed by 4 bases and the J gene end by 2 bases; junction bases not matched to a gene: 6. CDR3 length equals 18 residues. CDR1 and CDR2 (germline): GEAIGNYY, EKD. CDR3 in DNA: TGTGCCTGTGATATACTGGGGGATAGTACCTGGGACACCCGACAGATGTTTTTC. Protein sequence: CACDILGDSTWDTRQMFF.

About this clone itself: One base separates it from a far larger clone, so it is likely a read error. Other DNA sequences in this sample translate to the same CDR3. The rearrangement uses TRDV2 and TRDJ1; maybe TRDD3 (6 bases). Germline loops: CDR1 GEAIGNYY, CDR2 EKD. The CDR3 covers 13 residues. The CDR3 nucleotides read TGTGCATGTGACGCCTGGGGTGCCGATAAACTCATCTTT. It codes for CACDAWGADKLIF.

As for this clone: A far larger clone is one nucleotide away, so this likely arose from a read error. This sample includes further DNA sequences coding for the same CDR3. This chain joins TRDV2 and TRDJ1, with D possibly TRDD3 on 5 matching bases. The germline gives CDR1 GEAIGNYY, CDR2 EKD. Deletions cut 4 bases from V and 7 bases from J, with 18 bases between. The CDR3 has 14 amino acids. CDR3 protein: CACEPLTPGVKLIF. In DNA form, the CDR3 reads TGTGCCTGTGAACCCTTGACTCCGGGGGTTAAACTCATCTTT.

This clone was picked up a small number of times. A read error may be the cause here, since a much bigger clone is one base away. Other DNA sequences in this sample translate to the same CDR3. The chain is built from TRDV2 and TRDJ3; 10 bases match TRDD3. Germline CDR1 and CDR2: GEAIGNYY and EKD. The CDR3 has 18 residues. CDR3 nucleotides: TGTGCCTGTGACTCGGGGGATACGTTTTCCTGGGACACCCGCCAGATGTTTTTC. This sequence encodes CACDSGDTFSWDTRQMFF.

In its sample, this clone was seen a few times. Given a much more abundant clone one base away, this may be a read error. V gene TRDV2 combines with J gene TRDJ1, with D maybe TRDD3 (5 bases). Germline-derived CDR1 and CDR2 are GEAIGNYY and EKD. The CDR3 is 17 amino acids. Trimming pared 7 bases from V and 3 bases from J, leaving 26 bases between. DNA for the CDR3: TGTGCCTGCTACAACCTGAGGGAGGAGTGGGGTCCCGATAAACTCATCTTT. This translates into CACYNLREEWGPDKLIF.